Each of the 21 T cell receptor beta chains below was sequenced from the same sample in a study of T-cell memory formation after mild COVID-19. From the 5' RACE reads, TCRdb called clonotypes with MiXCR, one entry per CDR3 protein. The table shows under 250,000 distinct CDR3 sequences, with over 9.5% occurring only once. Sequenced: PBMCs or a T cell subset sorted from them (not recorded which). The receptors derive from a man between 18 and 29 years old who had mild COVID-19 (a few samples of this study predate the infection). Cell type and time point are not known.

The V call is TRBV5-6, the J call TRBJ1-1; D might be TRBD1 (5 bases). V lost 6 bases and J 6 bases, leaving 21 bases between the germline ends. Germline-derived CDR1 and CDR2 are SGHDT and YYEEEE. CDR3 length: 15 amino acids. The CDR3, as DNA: TGTGCCAGCACCCCTCGTTTTAGACCAGGGTCTGAAGCTTTCTTT. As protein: CASTPRFRPGSEAFF.

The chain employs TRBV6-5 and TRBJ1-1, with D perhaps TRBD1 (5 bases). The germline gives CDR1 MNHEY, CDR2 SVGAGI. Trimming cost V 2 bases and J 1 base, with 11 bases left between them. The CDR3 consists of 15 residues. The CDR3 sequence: CASSYQVGGNTEAFF. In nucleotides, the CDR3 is TGTGCCAGCAGTTACCAGGTTGGGGGGAACACTGAAGCTTTCTTT.

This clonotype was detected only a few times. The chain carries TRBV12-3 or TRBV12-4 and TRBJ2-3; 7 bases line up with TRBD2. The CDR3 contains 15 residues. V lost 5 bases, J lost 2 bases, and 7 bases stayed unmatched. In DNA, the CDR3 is TGTGCCAGCAGTATCGGGGACTACAACACAGATACGCAGTATTTT. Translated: CASSIGDYNTDTQYF.

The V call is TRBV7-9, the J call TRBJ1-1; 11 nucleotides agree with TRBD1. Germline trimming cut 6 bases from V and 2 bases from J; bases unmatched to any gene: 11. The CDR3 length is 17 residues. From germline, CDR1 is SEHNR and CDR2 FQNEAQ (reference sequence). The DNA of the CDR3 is TGTGCCAGCAGGTCCAAAAGGGACAGGGGGTATAACACTGAAGCTTTCTTT. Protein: CASRSKRDRGYNTEAFF.

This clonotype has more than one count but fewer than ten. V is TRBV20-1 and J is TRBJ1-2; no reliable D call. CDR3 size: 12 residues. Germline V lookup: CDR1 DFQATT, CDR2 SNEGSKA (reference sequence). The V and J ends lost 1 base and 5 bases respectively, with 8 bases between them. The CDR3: CSARGSSYGYTF. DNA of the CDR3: TGCAGTGCTAGAGGCTCTTCTTATGGCTACACCTTC.

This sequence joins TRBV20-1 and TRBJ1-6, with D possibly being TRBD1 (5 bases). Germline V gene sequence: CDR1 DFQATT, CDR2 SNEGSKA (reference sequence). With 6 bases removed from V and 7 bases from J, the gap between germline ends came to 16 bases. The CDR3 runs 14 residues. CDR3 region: CSAPRQGGNSPLHF. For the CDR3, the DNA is TGCAGTGCCCCTAGGCAGGGAGGGAATTCACCCCTCCACTTT.

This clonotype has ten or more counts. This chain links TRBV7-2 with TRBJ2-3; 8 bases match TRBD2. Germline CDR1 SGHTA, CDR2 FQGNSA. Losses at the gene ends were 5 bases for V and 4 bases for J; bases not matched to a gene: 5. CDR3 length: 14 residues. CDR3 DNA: TGTGCCAGCAGCCGACTAGCGCTCGCAGATACGCAGTATTTT. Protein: CASSRLALADTQYF. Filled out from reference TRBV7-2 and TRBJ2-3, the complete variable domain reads GAGVSQSPSNKVTEKGKDVELRCDPISGHTALYWYRQSLGQGLEFLIYFQGNSAPDKSGLPSDRFSAERTGGSVSTLTIQRTQQEDSAVYLCASSRLALADTQYFGPGTRLTVL.

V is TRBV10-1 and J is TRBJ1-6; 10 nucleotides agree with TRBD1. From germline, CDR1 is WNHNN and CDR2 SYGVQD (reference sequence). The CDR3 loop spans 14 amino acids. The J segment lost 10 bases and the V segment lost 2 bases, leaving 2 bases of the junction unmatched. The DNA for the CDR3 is TGCGCCAGCAGTGAGGACAGGGGGCCCTCACCCCTCCACTTT. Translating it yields CASSEDRGPSPLHF.

The CDR3 DNA sequence: TGTGCCAGCACCGCGGTCGATAGGGGCTACACCTTC. Protein sequence: CASTAVDRGYTF. The chain links TRBV28 to TRBJ1-2; no clear D gene. In germline, CDR1 is MDHEN, CDR2 SYDVKM. The V gene lost 7 bases and the J gene lost 8 bases, with 14 bases spanning the gap. The CDR3 runs 12 residues.

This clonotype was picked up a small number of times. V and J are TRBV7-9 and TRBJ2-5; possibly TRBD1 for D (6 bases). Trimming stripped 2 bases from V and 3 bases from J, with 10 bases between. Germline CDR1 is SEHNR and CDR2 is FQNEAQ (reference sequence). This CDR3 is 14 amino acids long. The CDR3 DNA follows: TGTGCCAGCAGCTTACGCTCAGGGGAAGAGACCCAGTACTTC. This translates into CASSLRSGEETQYF.

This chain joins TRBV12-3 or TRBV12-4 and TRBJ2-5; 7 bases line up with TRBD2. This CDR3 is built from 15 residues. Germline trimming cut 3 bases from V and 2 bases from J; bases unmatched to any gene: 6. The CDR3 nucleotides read TGTGCCAGCAGTTTGGGGGGGTTCCAACAAGAGACCCAGTACTTC. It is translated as CASSLGGFQQETQYF.

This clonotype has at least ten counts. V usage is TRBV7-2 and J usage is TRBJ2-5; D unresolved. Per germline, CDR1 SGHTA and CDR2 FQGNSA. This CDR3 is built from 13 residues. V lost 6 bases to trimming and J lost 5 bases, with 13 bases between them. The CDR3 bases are TGTGCCAGCAGTGCACCCGTCCTGGAGACCCAGTACTTC. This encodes CASSAPVLETQYF.

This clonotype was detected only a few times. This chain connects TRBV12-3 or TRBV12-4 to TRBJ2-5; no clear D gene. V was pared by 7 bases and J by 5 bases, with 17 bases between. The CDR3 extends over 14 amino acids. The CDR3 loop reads CASTQGRMGETQYF. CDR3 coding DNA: TGTGCCAGCACCCAAGGTCGTATGGGGGAGACCCAGTACTTC.

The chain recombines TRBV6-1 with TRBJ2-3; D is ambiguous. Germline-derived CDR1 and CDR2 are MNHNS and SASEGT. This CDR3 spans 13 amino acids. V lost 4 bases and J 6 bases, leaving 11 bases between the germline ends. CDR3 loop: CASSAVSRDTQYF. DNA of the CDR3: TGTGCCAGCAGTGCGGTGAGCAGGGATACGCAGTATTTT.

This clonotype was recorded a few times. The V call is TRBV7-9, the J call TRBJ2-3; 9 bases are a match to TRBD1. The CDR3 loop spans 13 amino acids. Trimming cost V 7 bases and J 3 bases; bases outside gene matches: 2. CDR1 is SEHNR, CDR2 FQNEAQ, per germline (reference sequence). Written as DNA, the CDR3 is TGTGCCAGCAAGGGACAGGGAACAGATACGCAGTATTTT. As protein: CASKGQGTDTQYF.

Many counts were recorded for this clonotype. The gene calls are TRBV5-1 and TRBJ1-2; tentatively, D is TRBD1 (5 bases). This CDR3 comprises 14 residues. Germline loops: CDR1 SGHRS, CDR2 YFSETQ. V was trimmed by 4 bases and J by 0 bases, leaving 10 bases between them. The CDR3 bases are TGCGCCAGCAGCCAAGACAGCCCTAACTATGGCTACACCTTC. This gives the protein CASSQDSPNYGYTF.

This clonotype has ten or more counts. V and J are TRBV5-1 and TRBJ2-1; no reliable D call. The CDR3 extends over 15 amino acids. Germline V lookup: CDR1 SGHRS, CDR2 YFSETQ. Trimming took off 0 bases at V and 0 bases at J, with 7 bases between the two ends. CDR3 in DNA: TGCGCCAGCAGCTTGGGAAGTATCTCCTACAATGAGCAGTTCTTC. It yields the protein CASSLGSISYNEQFF.

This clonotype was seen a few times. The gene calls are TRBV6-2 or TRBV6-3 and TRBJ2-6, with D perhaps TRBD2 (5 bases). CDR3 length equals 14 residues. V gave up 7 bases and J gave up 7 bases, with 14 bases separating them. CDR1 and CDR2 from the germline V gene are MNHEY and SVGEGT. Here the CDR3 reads CASTGDMSANVLTF. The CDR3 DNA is TGTGCCAGCACCGGGGATATGTCCGCCAACGTCCTGACTTTC.

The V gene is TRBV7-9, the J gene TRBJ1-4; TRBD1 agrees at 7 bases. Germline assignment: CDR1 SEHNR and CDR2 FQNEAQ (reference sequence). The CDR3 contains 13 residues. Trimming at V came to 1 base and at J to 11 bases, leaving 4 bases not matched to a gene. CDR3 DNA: TGTGCCAGCAGCTTAGGCGACAGGGAGAAACTGTTTTTT. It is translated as CASSLGDREKLFF. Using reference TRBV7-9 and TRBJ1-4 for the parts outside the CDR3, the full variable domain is DTGVSQNPRHKITKRGQNVTFRCDPISEHNRLYWYRQTLGQGPEFLTYFQNEAQLEKSRLLSDRFSAERPKGSFSTLEIQRTEQGDSAMYLCASSLGDREKLFFGSGTQLSVL.

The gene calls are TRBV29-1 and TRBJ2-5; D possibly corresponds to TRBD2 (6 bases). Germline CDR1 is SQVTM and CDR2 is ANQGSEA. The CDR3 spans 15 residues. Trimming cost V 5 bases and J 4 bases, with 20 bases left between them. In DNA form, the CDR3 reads TGCAGCGTTTCCTTGTCCGGGAGCGCGGGAGAGACCCAGTACTTC. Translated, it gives CSVSLSGSAGETQYF.

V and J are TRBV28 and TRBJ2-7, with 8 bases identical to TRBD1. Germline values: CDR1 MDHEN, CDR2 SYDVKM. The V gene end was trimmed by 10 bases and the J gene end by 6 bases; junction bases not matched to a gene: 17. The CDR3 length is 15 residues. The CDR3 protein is CAIQSPGQGRREQYF. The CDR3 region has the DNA TGTGCCATCCAATCTCCAGGACAGGGTAGGCGCGAGCAGTACTTC.